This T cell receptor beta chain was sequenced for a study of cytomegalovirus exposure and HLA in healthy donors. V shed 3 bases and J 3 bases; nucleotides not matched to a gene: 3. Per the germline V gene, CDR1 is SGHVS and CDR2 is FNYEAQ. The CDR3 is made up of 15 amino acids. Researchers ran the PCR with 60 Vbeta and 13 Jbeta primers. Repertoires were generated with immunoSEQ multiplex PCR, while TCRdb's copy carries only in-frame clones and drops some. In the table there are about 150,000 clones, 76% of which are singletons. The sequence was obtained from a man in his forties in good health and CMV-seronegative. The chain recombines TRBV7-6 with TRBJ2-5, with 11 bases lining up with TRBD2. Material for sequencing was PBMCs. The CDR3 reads CASSLGTSGEETQYF. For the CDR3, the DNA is TGTGCCAGCAGCTTGGGGACTAGCGGTGAAGAGACCCAGTACTTC.